The following is a T cell receptor (beta chain) sequence with its context. An end of the junction does not agree with germline; a read error may underlie this. From germline, CDR1 is SSHAT and CDR2 FNYEAQ (reference sequence). The CDR3 is 15 residues long. This sample stems from a study of blood T cell repertoires in COVID-19. Study overall: PBMCs, B-cell-depleted T cells, or T cells provided the cDNA or gDNA that made up the material.

Assay used: immunoSEQ multiplex PCR; TCRdb lists only in-frame clones, some missing. Of 150,000 or so clones in the sample, 65% to 85% are singletons; the top ten hold approximately 4%. The sequenced sample was PBMCs or T cells enriched from blood (not recorded which). This sequence joins TRBV7-7 and TRBJ2-3; TRBD1 aligns across 7 bases. The sequence came from a woman between 50 and 59 years old in a cohort exposed to, infected with or recovered from COVID-19 (not recorded which). Here the CDR3 reads CASSLGVGTADTQYF. The CDR3 DNA sequence: TGTGCTAGCAGCTTAGGGGTAGGGACAGCTGATACGCAGTATTTT.